One and the same sample provided the 28 T cell receptor beta chains below, sequenced in a study of early T cells in non-severe SARS-CoV-2 infection. MiXCR, applied by TCRdb to the 5' RACE reads, yields one record per CDR3 protein. Of about 35,000 distinct CDR3 sequences listed, around 6% were seen once; the top ten hold roughly 4%. The sample consisted of whole blood, taken at baseline. These receptors originate from an adult who was a healthcare worker with PCR-confirmed SARS-CoV-2 infection or an uninfected control (not recorded which).

Ten or more counts support this clonotype. This chain uses TRBV4-1 with TRBJ1-1; a weak D match, TRBD1 (6 bases). V was shortened by 4 bases and J by 1 base, with 19 bases between the two germline ends. The CDR3 totals 17 residues. CDR1 and CDR2 (germline): MGHRA, YSYEKL. The CDR3 spells CASSPGGRGRSNTEAFF. In DNA, the CDR3 is TGCGCCAGCAGCCCAGGTGGGCGGGGGCGATCGAACACTGAAGCTTTCTTT.

This clonotype was counted at least ten times. The rearrangement joins TRBV30 to TRBJ2-1; D is possibly TRBD1 or TRBD2 (5 bases each). From germline, CDR1 is GTSNPN and CDR2 SVGIG (reference sequence). The CDR3 totals 12 residues. V gave up 2 bases and J gave up 11 bases, with 13 bases separating them. The CDR3 sequence is CAWSLSVGQQFF. For the CDR3, the DNA is TGTGCCTGGAGTTTGTCAGTGGGACAGCAGTTCTTC.

The chain has TRBV7-2 and TRBJ1-2, with 9 bases lining up with TRBD1. Germline loops: CDR1 SGHTA, CDR2 FQGNSA. The CDR3 has 13 amino acids. After removal of 1 base from V and 8 bases from J, the junction contained 2 bases not matched to a gene. This CDR3 reads CASSLDRGLGYTF. The CDR3 DNA reads as TGTGCCAGCAGCTTAGACAGGGGGCTCGGCTACACCTTC. Drawing the rest from reference TRBV7-2 and TRBJ1-2, the complete variable domain is GAGVSQSPSNKVTEKGKDVELRCDPISGHTALYWYRQSLGQGLEFLIYFQGNSAPDKSGLPSDRFSAERTGGSVSTLTIQRTQQEDSAVYLCASSLDRGLGYTFGSGTRLTVV.

The sample holds a few counts of this clonotype. The gene calls are TRBV2 and TRBJ2-5, with 9 bases identical to TRBD2. CDR3 length: 14 residues. CDR1 SNHLY and CDR2 FYNNEI come from the germline V gene. V was pared by 4 bases and J by 7 bases, with 7 bases of the junction left unmatched. CDR3 nucleotide sequence: TGTGCCAGCAGTGTTGCGGGGGGGCGTGGGACCCAGTACTTC. Translation: CASSVAGGRGTQYF.

The sample holds a few counts of this clonotype. The gene calls are TRBV5-1 and TRBJ2-3; D gene ambiguous. Trimming took off 0 bases at V and 4 bases at J, with 9 bases between the two ends. Germline V gene data show CDR1 as SGHRS and CDR2 as YFSETQ. This CDR3 is built from 14 residues. CDR3 sequence: CASSLERPSDTQYF. In nucleotides, the CDR3 is TGCGCCAGCAGCTTGGAAAGGCCTTCAGATACGCAGTATTTT.

This clonotype occurred many times. The chain links TRBV11-3 to TRBJ2-7; the D gene is possibly TRBD2 (5 bases). The V end was cut by 5 bases, the J end by 9 bases, with 11 bases between. From germline, CDR1 is SGHNT and CDR2 YENEEA. CDR3 length equals 11 residues. CDR3 nucleotides: TGTGCCAGCAGCCCCGGAGAGGGGCAGTACTTC. Translated: CASSPGEGQYF.

This clonotype was counted ten times or more. V and J are TRBV3-1 and TRBJ1-1; no reliable D call. Trimming removed 4 bases at V and 4 bases at J, with 10 bases between. CDR3 size: 13 residues. Germline assignment: CDR1 LGHDT and CDR2 YNNKEL (reference sequence). Here the CDR3 DNA reads TGTGCCAGCAGCCTTAATATGGGCACTGAAGCTTTCTTT. It specifies CASSLNMGTEAFF.

At least ten counts were recorded for this clonotype. The chain carries TRBV7-2 and TRBJ1-2; 7 positions agree with TRBD1. CDR1 and CDR2 (germline): SGHTA, FQGNSA. This CDR3 comprises 17 residues. The J segment lost 1 base and the V segment lost 0 bases, leaving 8 bases of the junction unmatched. CDR3 loop: CASSLALTGHFNYGYTF. CDR3 sequence (DNA): TGTGCCAGCAGCTTAGCTCTGACAGGGCATTTTAACTATGGCTACACCTTC. The variable domain in full, with the rest retrieved from reference TRBV7-2 and TRBJ1-2, is GAGVSQSPSNKVTEKGKDVELRCDPISGHTALYWYRQSLGQGLEFLIYFQGNSAPDKSGLPSDRFSAERTGGSVSTLTIQRTQQEDSAVYLCASSLALTGHFNYGYTFGSGTRLTVV.

This clonotype came up many times. DNA for the CDR3: TGTGCCAGCAGTGACCGGACAGGGGGATTCACAGATACGCAGTATTTT. It yields the protein CASSDRTGGFTDTQYF. V is TRBV2 and J is TRBJ2-3, with 10 bases aligning to TRBD1. Germline CDR1 SNHLY, CDR2 FYNNEI. The CDR3 length is 16 residues. V lost 3 bases to trimming and J lost 2 bases; unmatched junction nucleotides: 5.

This clonotype has ten or more counts. The chain uses TRBV12-3 or TRBV12-4 and TRBJ2-1, with 7 bases fitting TRBD1. J was trimmed by 5 bases and V by 5 bases; bases with no gene match: 6. The CDR3 is 14 amino acids. The CDR3 nucleotides are TGTGCCAGCAGTCCCCTAGGGACAGACAATGAGCAGTTCTTC. This encodes CASSPLGTDNEQFF.

This clonotype appeared many times. The V and J genes are TRBV4-3 and TRBJ2-3, with a tentative D call TRBD2 (5 bases). V shed 1 base and J shed 3 bases, with 11 bases lying between them. Germline V gene sequence: CDR1 LGHNA, CDR2 YSLEER. The CDR3 has 15 amino acids. CDR3 region: CASSQGIAPTDTQYF. The CDR3 region has the DNA TGCGCCAGCAGCCAAGGTATAGCGCCGACAGATACGCAGTATTTT.

This clonotype appeared many times. This sequence joins TRBV5-6 and TRBJ2-7; no reliable D call. Deletions cut 4 bases from V and 1 base from J, with 9 bases between. The germline V gene encodes CDR1 SGHDT and CDR2 YYEEEE. There are 13 residues in the CDR3. CDR3 sequence: CASSPTESYEQYF. The CDR3 coding sequence is TGTGCCAGCAGCCCGACGGAGTCCTACGAGCAGTACTTC.

This clonotype came up many times. This rearrangement joins TRBV12-3 or TRBV12-4 to TRBJ2-4; maybe TRBD1 (6 bases). Between the trimmed V and J ends, which lost 5 bases and 7 bases, there was a span of 15 bases. CDR3 length: 14 residues. The CDR3 here is CASSPQGKSNIQYF. Written as DNA, the CDR3 is TGTGCCAGCAGTCCTCAGGGGAAGTCTAACATTCAGTACTTC.

This clonotype was seen repeatedly, ten times or more. CDR3 protein: CASSPPGQGMKETQYF. DNA of the CDR3: TGTGCCAGCAGCCCCCCGGGACAGGGGATGAAAGAGACCCAGTACTTC. This chain uses TRBV11-2 with TRBJ2-5, with 10 bases aligning to TRBD1. This CDR3 is 16 amino acids long. With V trimmed by 5 bases and J by 3 bases, 9 bases remained unmatched. Germline V gene lookup returns CDR1 SGHAT and CDR2 FQNNGV.

This clonotype came up many times. CDR3 nucleotide sequence: TGTGCCAGCAGTGGGACGGGGCGCCATGAGCAGTTCTTC. Translation: CASSGTGRHEQFF. The chain joins TRBV6-1 to TRBJ2-1, with D perhaps assigned TRBD1 or TRBD2 (5 bases each). CDR3 length: 13 residues. V was clipped by 4 bases and J by 8 bases, with 12 bases between them. Germline assignment: CDR1 MNHNS and CDR2 SASEGT.

Many counts were recorded for this clonotype. The chain links TRBV25-1 to TRBJ2-1; D is perhaps TRBD2 (5 bases). The V gene lost 6 bases and the J gene lost 4 bases, with 16 bases spanning the gap. CDR1 and CDR2 (germline): MGHDK, SYGVNS. This CDR3 is built from 15 residues. CDR3 sequence: CASRSPGAVYNEQFF. The CDR3 nucleotides are TGTGCCAGCAGGTCCCCCGGAGCGGTTTACAATGAGCAGTTCTTC.

This clonotype was seen at least ten times. The chain recombines TRBV6-5 with TRBJ2-6; possible D gene TRBD2, 6 bases. V was shortened by 4 bases and J by 3 bases, with 13 bases between the two germline ends. Looked up from germline, CDR1 is MNHEY and CDR2 is SVGAGI. CDR3 length equals 16 residues. CDR3 DNA sequence: TGTGCCAGCAGTTCGGGGGATTTGATTGGGGCCAACGTCCTGACTTTC. Its translation: CASSSGDLIGANVLTF.

This clonotype occurred many times. This chain joins TRBV24-1 and TRBJ1-5; D perhaps matches TRBD1 (5 bases). Trimming cost V 4 bases and J 5 bases, with 11 bases left between them. The CDR3 is made up of 14 amino acids. Germline V lookup: CDR1 KGHDR, CDR2 SFDVKD. The chain's CDR3 is CATSEGVSDQPQHF. CDR3 DNA: TGTGCCACCAGTGAAGGGGTGTCCGATCAGCCCCAGCATTTT.

J is TRBJ1-1 and V is TRBV20-1; no clear D. V gave up 7 bases and J gave up 3 bases, with 12 bases separating them. The CDR3 consists of 12 residues. Germline lookup yields CDR1 DFQATT and CDR2 SNEGSKA (reference sequence). The CDR3 sequence is CSGSGLYTEAFF. The CDR3, as DNA: TGCAGTGGGTCAGGTCTGTACACTGAAGCTTTCTTT.

This clonotype has a count of ten or more. This chain connects TRBV5-4 to TRBJ2-2; perhaps TRBD2 as D (6 bases). CDR3 length equals 17 residues. V was trimmed by 2 bases and J by 3 bases, leaving 17 bases between them. Germline CDR1 reads SGHNT; CDR2 reads YYREEE (reference sequence). Here the CDR3 reads CASSFAGQGLHTGELFF. The CDR3, as DNA: TGTGCCAGCAGCTTTGCGGGGCAGGGCCTCCACACCGGGGAGCTGTTTTTT.

This clonotype was picked up many times. The chain uses TRBV12-3 or TRBV12-4 and TRBJ2-7; D is unclear. V was pared by 6 bases and J by 0 bases, with 12 bases between. The CDR3 is 14 residues long. The CDR3 DNA follows: TGTGCCAGCAGCCGACCCTACAGCTCCTACGAGCAGTACTTC. Amino acid sequence: CASSRPYSSYEQYF.

J is TRBJ2-3 and V is TRBV6-5; TRBD2 is a possible D gene (5 bases). Germline CDR1 and CDR2: MNHEY and SVGAGI. CDR3 length: 15 amino acids. Trimming stripped 6 bases from V and 0 bases from J, with 13 bases between. DNA of the CDR3: TGTGCCAGCAGCCCACTAGGTGCTAGCACAGATACGCAGTATTTT. Residues: CASSPLGASTDTQYF.

This clonotype was recorded at least ten times. This chain uses TRBV4-2 with TRBJ1-1; maybe TRBD1 (5 bases). Germline CDR1 is LGHNA and CDR2 is YNFKEQ. This CDR3 has 14 amino acids. Trimming removed 0 bases at V and 6 bases at J, with 11 bases between. CDR3 sequence: CASSQDEGEPEAFF. Here the CDR3 DNA reads TGTGCCAGCAGCCAAGATGAAGGGGAACCTGAAGCTTTCTTT.

The V and J genes are TRBV29-1 and TRBJ2-7; TRBD1 matches 7 bases. In germline, CDR1 is SQVTM, CDR2 ANQGSEA. Trimming at V came to 1 base and at J to 2 bases, leaving 2 bases not matched to a gene. The CDR3 is 13 amino acids. CDR3 in DNA: TGCAGCGTTGAAGGACAGGGCGCCTACGAGCAGTACTTC. The encoded protein is CSVEGQGAYEQYF.

The sample holds a few counts of this clonotype. CDR3 in amino acids: CAISESTVNYEQYF. The DNA for the CDR3 is TGTGCCATCAGTGAGTCGACGGTTAACTACGAGCAGTACTTC. The chain employs TRBV10-3 and TRBJ2-7; D not certain. Germline V gene data show CDR1 as ENHRY and CDR2 as SYGVKD. V lost 0 bases and J lost 3, with 9 bases in between. This CDR3 contains 14 residues.

This clonotype was found many times. One end of the junction fails to match germline, which may point to a read error. This sequence joins TRBV6-5 and TRBJ1-4; tentative D call: TRBD1 (5 bases). The CDR3 runs 12 residues. The germline gives CDR1 MNHEY, CDR2 SVGAGI. CDR3 region: CATSRGGEKLFF. The CDR3 region has the DNA TGTGCCACCAGTCGGGGCGGTGAAAAACTGTTTTTT.

The chain is built from TRBV2 and TRBJ1-5; D is unresolved. Germline V gives CDR1 SNHLY, CDR2 FYNNEI. V lost 7 bases and J 5 bases, leaving 12 bases between the germline ends. The CDR3 spans 13 residues. The CDR3 DNA reads TGTGCCAGCATAGTGAGGCCCGATCAGCCCCAGCATTTT. Amino acid sequence: CASIVRPDQPQHF.

In its sample, this clonotype is medium-sized. V and J are TRBV9 and TRBJ1-2, with D uncertain. The germline V gene has CDR1 SGDLS and CDR2 YYNGEE. This CDR3 contains 14 residues. Between the trimmed V and J ends, which lost 0 bases and 2 bases, there was a span of 8 bases. CDR3 protein: CASSVGPENYGYTF. The CDR3 nucleotides read TGTGCCAGCAGCGTAGGTCCGGAAAACTATGGCTACACCTTC.